The 28 T cell receptor beta chains reported below all come from one sample, sequenced in a study of shared clonotypes between healthy human individuals. Naive CD8 cells, CD45RO-negative and positively selected for CCR7, excluded terminally differentiated effector memory CD45RA+ cells. Method: immunoSEQ multiplex PCR; TCRdb's copy keeps in-frame clones and lacks some. The sample lists millions of clones, over 85% occurring once. Sequencing input: naive CD8+ T cells sorted from blood. These receptors were collected from a man younger than 35 in good health.

This CDR3 is CASSQVSSWVGTPYYEQYF. The CDR3 DNA reads as TGCGCCAGCAGCCAAGTTAGTTCGTGGGTGGGGACACCGTACTACGAGCAGTACTTC. The rearrangement joins TRBV4-3 to TRBJ2-7; D possibly corresponds to TRBD1 (6 bases). CDR3 length: 19 residues. Trimming removed 1 base from V and 3 bases from J, with 25 bases in between. The germline V gene has CDR1 LGHNA and CDR2 YSLEER.

V is TRBV9 and J is TRBJ2-3; D is ambiguous. Germline loops: CDR1 SGDLS, CDR2 YYNGEE. Trimming shortened V by 0 bases and J by 0 bases, and 8 bases separated the two germline ends. The CDR3 consists of 15 residues. Here the CDR3 DNA reads TGTGCCAGCAGCGTAGATAGGTTTAGCACAGATACGCAGTATTTT. This codes for CASSVDRFSTDTQYF.

This clone was detected once. The chain is built from TRBV5-1 and TRBJ2-3; 10 bases agree with TRBD2. The germline gives CDR1 SGHRS, CDR2 YFSETQ. There are 15 residues in the CDR3. With 1 base clipped from V and 5 bases from J, the junction kept 4 bases outside the gene matches. The CDR3 sequence: CASSLTSGMGDTQYF. Written as DNA, the CDR3 is TGCGCCAGCAGCTTGACTAGCGGGATGGGAGATACGCAGTATTTT.

This sequence joins TRBV7-9 and TRBJ1-6; D may be TRBD1 (5 bases). V was shortened by 2 bases and J by 8 bases, with 13 bases between the two germline ends. CDR3 length: 15 residues. Germline V CDR1 and CDR2: SEHNR, FQNEAQ (reference sequence). Here the CDR3 reads CASSLTGQGDSPLHF. CDR3 nucleotide sequence: TGTGCCAGCAGCTTAACCGGGCAGGGAGATTCACCCCTCCACTTT.

The gene calls are TRBV6-5 and TRBJ2-7; maybe TRBD1 (5 bases). Trimming stripped 5 bases from V and 0 bases from J, with 14 bases between. The CDR3 sequence is 15 residues long. The germline V gene has CDR1 MNHEY and CDR2 SVGAGI. In DNA form, the CDR3 reads TGTGCCAGCAGTCCCCGACAGACAAGCTCCTACGAGCAGTACTTC. Translating it yields CASSPRQTSSYEQYF.

The chain has TRBV9 and TRBJ1-1; maybe TRBD1 (5 bases). V lost 4 bases, J lost 3 bases, and 22 bases lay in between. This CDR3 has 17 residues. Germline-derived CDR1 and CDR2 are SGDLS and YYNGEE. The CDR3 DNA reads as TGTGCCAGCAGCTATTCGGGGGGATATGAAGTAGACACTGAAGCTTTCTTT. Residues: CASSYSGGYEVDTEAFF.

The V gene is TRBV4-1, the J gene TRBJ1-1; D uncertain. The CDR3 contains 14 residues. The germline gives CDR1 MGHRA, CDR2 YSYEKL. V gave up 1 base and J gave up 4 bases, with 10 bases separating them. This CDR3 reads CASSQAPMGTEAFF. The CDR3 DNA reads as TGCGCCAGCAGCCAAGCCCCCATGGGCACTGAAGCTTTCTTT.

This chain uses TRBV19 with TRBJ2-1; 12 nucleotides align to TRBD2. J gave up 8 bases and V 8 bases, and 10 bases lay outside the gene matches. The CDR3 is made up of 15 amino acids. Germline CDR1 is LNHDA and CDR2 is SQIVND (reference sequence). The CDR3 region is CASARLAGVDDEQFF. In DNA, the CDR3 is TGTGCCAGTGCCCGACTAGCGGGAGTAGACGATGAGCAGTTCTTC.

In regard to this clone: In the same sample, other DNA sequences code for this CDR3. V gene TRBV6-5 combines with J gene TRBJ2-7, with 11 bases aligning to TRBD1. This CDR3 is built from 14 residues. Per the germline V gene, CDR1 is MNHEY and CDR2 is SVGAGI. V gave up 4 bases and J gave up 4 bases; unmatched junction bases: 3. Here the CDR3 DNA reads TGTGCCAGCAGTTCCGGGACAGGGGGATACGAGCAGTACTTC. It encodes CASSSGTGGYEQYF.

The chain has TRBV6-6 and TRBJ1-2; D is possibly TRBD1 (5 bases). The length of the CDR3 is 16 residues. Trimming cost V 0 bases and J 0 bases, with 11 bases left between them. Germline assignment: CDR1 MNHNY and CDR2 SVGAGI (reference sequence). CDR3 DNA sequence: TGTGCCAGCAGTTACTCGGGTGGGGCGACTAACTATGGCTACACCTTC. Its protein product is CASSYSGGATNYGYTF.

This clone has only one observation. V is TRBV30 and J is TRBJ2-1; unclear D gene. CDR3 length: 15 residues. CDR1 and CDR2 from the germline V gene are GTSNPN and SVGIG (reference sequence). The V and J ends lost 0 bases and 0 bases respectively, with 9 bases between them. The CDR3 loop reads CAWSVSASSYNEQFF. The CDR3 nucleotides are TGTGCCTGGAGTGTATCTGCTAGCTCCTACAATGAGCAGTTCTTC.

V is TRBV19 and J is TRBJ1-1; D call uncertain. V dropped 8 bases and J dropped 1 base, with 11 bases sitting between them. Looked up from germline, CDR1 is LNHDA and CDR2 is SQIVND (reference sequence). This CDR3 spans 13 amino acids. CDR3 residues: CASQAYANTEAFF. The CDR3 bases are TGTGCCAGTCAAGCTTACGCGAACACTGAAGCTTTCTTT. Based on the CDR3 plus reference TRBV19 and TRBJ1-1, the full variable domain is DGGITQSPKYLFRKEGQNVTLSCEQNLNHDAMYWYRQDPGQGLRLIYYSQIVNDFQKGDIAEGYSVSREKKESFPLTVTSAQKNPTAFYLCASQAYANTEAFFGQGTRLTVV.

The gene calls are TRBV15 and TRBJ2-7; 7 bases match TRBD2. Germline CDR1 LNHNV, CDR2 YYDKDF (reference sequence). The CDR3 sequence is 14 residues long. Trimming at V came to 6 bases and at J to 2 bases, leaving 7 bases not matched to a gene. The CDR3 protein is CATSGRGSAYEQYF. The CDR3, as DNA: TGTGCCACCAGTGGGCGGGGGAGCGCCTACGAGCAGTACTTC.

The genes are TRBV4-3 and TRBJ1-4; D unclear. This CDR3 has 15 residues. The ends were cut back, 6 bases at V and 8 bases at J, with 19 bases in the middle. The V gene's germline CDR1 is LGHNA and CDR2 YSLEER. DNA for the CDR3: TGCGCCAGCAGTCGGGTTTGGCTAACGGGAGAAAAACTGTTTTTT. It yields the protein CASSRVWLTGEKLFF.

This clone was seen just once. This chain joins TRBV28 and TRBJ1-6, with no clear D. Trimming removed 3 bases from V and 12 bases from J, with 15 bases in between. This CDR3 has 14 residues. Per germline, CDR1 MDHEN and CDR2 SYDVKM. For the CDR3, the DNA is TGTGCCAGCAGTTTTTCGGTGATGCGCTTACCCCTCCACTTT. Translating it yields CASSFSVMRLPLHF.

The chain has TRBV13 and TRBJ2-3; 9 nucleotides agree with TRBD2. In germline, CDR1 is PRHDT, CDR2 FYEKMQ (reference sequence). J gave up 1 base and V 5 bases, and 16 bases lay outside the gene matches. The CDR3 loop spans 19 amino acids. The CDR3 region has the DNA TGTGCCAGCAGCCCCCGCGGAAGCGGGGGGCCTTCGGGCACAGATACGCAGTATTTT. Its protein product is CASSPRGSGGPSGTDTQYF.

The chain couples TRBV5-1 to TRBJ1-2; D is ambiguous. The CDR3 sequence is 14 residues long. Germline values: CDR1 SGHRS, CDR2 YFSETQ. Trimming left V 3 bases short and J 6 bases short, with 15 bases between. The CDR3 region is CASSSPGRADGYTF. The DNA of the CDR3 is TGCGCCAGCAGCTCGCCAGGACGGGCGGATGGCTACACCTTC.

The chain joins TRBV7-9 to TRBJ2-1, with TRBD2 matching over 8 bases. Per germline, CDR1 SEHNR and CDR2 FQNEAQ (reference sequence). V shed 2 bases, J shed 5 bases, and the junction held 8 bases outside the gene matches. CDR3 size: 16 residues. CDR3 region: CASSLQREGKHNEQFF. CDR3 bases: TGTGCCAGCAGCTTACAACGGGAGGGAAAACACAATGAGCAGTTCTTC.

The V and J genes are TRBV7-6 and TRBJ2-3, with 13 nucleotides matching TRBD2. V trimming: 5 bases; J trimming: 0 bases; junction bases outside the gene matches: 5. Germline V gene sequence: CDR1 SGHVS, CDR2 FNYEAQ. The CDR3 totals 17 residues. The CDR3 spells CASSPTSGRASTDTQYF. For the CDR3, the DNA is TGTGCCAGCAGCCCAACTAGCGGGAGGGCTAGCACAGATACGCAGTATTTT.

The CDR3 DNA reads as TGTGCCAGTTTACTAGCGGAGAACACCGGGGAGCTGTTTTTT. It specifies CASLLAENTGELFF. The genes are TRBV19 and TRBJ2-2, with TRBD2 matching over 8 bases. This CDR3 region has 14 residues. CDR1 LNHDA and CDR2 SQIVND come from the germline V gene (reference sequence). V lost 8 bases to trimming and J lost 1 base; unmatched junction nucleotides: 3.

This chain joins TRBV7-9 and TRBJ2-1, with 11 nucleotides matching TRBD2. The CDR3 runs 16 residues. J gave up 9 bases and V 1 base, and 8 bases lay outside the gene matches. The germline V gene has CDR1 SEHNR and CDR2 FQNEAQ (reference sequence). CDR3 amino acids: CASSLGLAGGPTEQFF. CDR3 nucleotide sequence: TGTGCCAGCAGCTTAGGCTTAGCGGGAGGGCCGACTGAGCAGTTCTTC.

The genes are TRBV6-6 and TRBJ2-1; possibly TRBD2 for D (6 bases). CDR1 is MNHNY, CDR2 SVGAGI, per germline (reference sequence). V gave up 5 bases and J gave up 3 bases, with 8 bases separating them. There are 13 residues in the CDR3. CDR3 DNA: TGTGCCAGCAGTCCGGAGGGCTACAATGAGCAGTTCTTC. It is translated as CASSPEGYNEQFF.

In its sample, this clone was seen a few times. This chain uses TRBV30 with TRBJ1-6, with D possibly TRBD1 on 6 matching bases. Germline lookup yields CDR1 GTSNPN and CDR2 SVGIG (reference sequence). The CDR3 is made up of 15 amino acids. V was trimmed by 0 bases and J by 7 bases, leaving 13 bases between them. CDR3 protein: CAWSVGAAPNSPLHF. In DNA, the CDR3 is TGTGCCTGGAGTGTGGGGGCCGCGCCAAATTCACCCCTCCACTTT. Full variable domain (outside the CDR3, taken from reference TRBV30 and TRBJ1-6): SQTIHQWPATLVQPVGSPLSLECTVEGTSNPNLYWYRQAAGRGLQLLFYSVGIGQISSEVPQNLSASRPQDRQFILSSKKLLLSDSGFYLCAWSVGAAPNSPLHFGNGTRLTVT.

The CDR3 DNA is TGTGCCAGTAGTGACGGTGACTCCTATAATTCACCCCTCCACTTT. Protein sequence: CASSDGDSYNSPLHF. This rearrangement joins TRBV19 to TRBJ1-6; D is ambiguous. The germline V gene has CDR1 LNHDA and CDR2 SQIVND (reference sequence). This CDR3 is built from 15 residues. Trimming took 5 bases from V and 0 from J, leaving 8 bases between them.

The chain recombines TRBV28 with TRBJ1-3, with a possible D match to TRBD1 (6 bases). The CDR3 has 19 amino acids. CDR1 is MDHEN and CDR2 is SYDVKM in the germline V gene. V was cut by 3 bases and J by 0 bases, with 21 bases left in between. In DNA, the CDR3 is TGTGCCAGCAGTTTGGGGACAAGACTAATTGGGTTCTCTGGAAACACCATATATTTT. This gives the protein CASSLGTRLIGFSGNTIYF.

V is TRBV28 and J is TRBJ2-1; 11 nucleotides line up with TRBD2. Germline CDR1 MDHEN, CDR2 SYDVKM. This CDR3 is built from 17 residues. J was trimmed by 0 bases and V by 2 bases; bases with no gene match: 3. Here the CDR3 reads CASSLLLAGGSYNEQFF. The CDR3 DNA reads TGTGCCAGCAGTTTACTGCTAGCGGGGGGCTCCTACAATGAGCAGTTCTTC.

About this clone: Distinct nucleotide sequences in the sample also encode this CDR3. The genes are TRBV28 and TRBJ2-7; D gene uncertain. The CDR3 loop spans 11 amino acids. The germline V gene has CDR1 MDHEN and CDR2 SYDVKM. Between the trimmed V and J ends, which lost 5 bases and 3 bases, there was a span of 5 bases. CDR3 in DNA: TGTGCCAGCAGTCCGAACTACGAGCAGTACTTC. Translating gives CASSPNYEQYF.

The V call is TRBV7-8, the J call TRBJ1-3; D not resolved. CDR3 length: 17 residues. Germline loops: CDR1 SGHVS, CDR2 FQNEAQ. Trimming cost V 5 bases and J 2 bases, with 19 bases left between them. The CDR3 is CASSHYAYTNPGNTIYF. For the CDR3, the DNA is TGTGCCAGCAGCCACTATGCCTACACGAACCCTGGAAACACCATATATTTT.